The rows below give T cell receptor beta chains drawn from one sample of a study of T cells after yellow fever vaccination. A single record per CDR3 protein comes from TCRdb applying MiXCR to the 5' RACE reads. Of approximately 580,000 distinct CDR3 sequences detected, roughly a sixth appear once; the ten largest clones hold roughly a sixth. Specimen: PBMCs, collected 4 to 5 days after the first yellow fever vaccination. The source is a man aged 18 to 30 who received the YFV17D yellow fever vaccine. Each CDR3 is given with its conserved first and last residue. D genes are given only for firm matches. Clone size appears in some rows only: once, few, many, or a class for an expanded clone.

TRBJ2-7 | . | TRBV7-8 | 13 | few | TGTGCCAGCAGCTTAGGTACCCAGGGCGAGCAGTACTTC | CASSLGTQGEQYF
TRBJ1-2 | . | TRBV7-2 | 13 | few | TGTGCCAGCAGCTTAGCCAGGATCGATGGCTACACCTTC | CASSLARIDGYTF
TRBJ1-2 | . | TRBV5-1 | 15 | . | TGCGCCAGCAGCTTACAGGCAAAAGCTAACTATGGCTACACCTTC | CASSLQAKANYGYTF
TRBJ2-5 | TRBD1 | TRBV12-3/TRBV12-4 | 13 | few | TGTGCCAGCATCTTACAGGGGGAGGAGACCCAGTACTTC | CASILQGEETQYF
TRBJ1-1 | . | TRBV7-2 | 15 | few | TGTGCCAGCACCCTATGGGGAAACATGAACACTGAAGCTTTCTTT | CASTLWGNMNTEAFF
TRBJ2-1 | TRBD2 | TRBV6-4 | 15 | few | TGTGCCAGCAGTGAGGGACTAGCGGGGGACGATGAGCAGTTCTTC | CASSEGLAGDDEQFF
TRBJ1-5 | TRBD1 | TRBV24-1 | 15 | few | TGTGCCACCAGTGATTCGGGACAGGGAGGTCAGCCCCAGCATTTT | CATSDSGQGGQPQHF
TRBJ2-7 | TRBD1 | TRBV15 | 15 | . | TGTGCCACCAGCAGAGACTGGGACAGGGACAACGAGCAGTACTTC | CATSRDWDRDNEQYF
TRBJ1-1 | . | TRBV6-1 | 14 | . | TGTGCCAGCAGCCCCGCGGGAGAAAACACTGAAGCTTTCTTT | CASSPAGENTEAFF
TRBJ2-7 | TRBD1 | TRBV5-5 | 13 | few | TGTGCCAGCAGCTGGGGGACAGTCTACGAGCAGTACTTC | CASSWGTVYEQYF